This TCR beta chain comes out of a study of beta chain features in type 1 diabetes. CD4+ cells of the naive, central memory, regulatory and stem cell-like memory types were sorted via CD45RO/CCR7/CD25/CD127/CD95/CD27. Sequencing targeted expressed TCRB transcripts, as all isolated RNA had been reverse transcribed. The method was immunoSEQ multiplex PCR; TCRdb's version includes in-frame clones alone and lacks a portion of them. Of about 260,000 clones listed, about 70% are singletons. Study-wide points: These data did not resolve whether HLA type affects TCRB rearrangement. In every one of the four CD4+ subsets, TCRB CDR3s were moderately but significantly shorter in Type 1 diabetes patients. Fewer insertions but more deletions were seen at VDJ junctions in type 1 diabetes patients.

This clone was observed a single time. Antigen specificity is unknown. Sequences were obtained from naive CD4+ T cells from blood. The TCR was taken from a man aged 30 to 45 in good health.

The CDR3 sequence is CSVRQVEGGWEQYF. In DNA, the CDR3 is TGCAGCGTCCGACAGGTCGAGGGCGGGTGGGAGCAGTACTTC. The rearrangement links TRBV29-1 to TRBJ2-7; maybe TRBD1 (6 bases). Deletions cut 6 bases from V and 7 bases from J, with 22 bases between. Germline V gene sequence: CDR1 SQVTM, CDR2 ANQGSEA. The CDR3 has 14 residues.